This T cell receptor (beta chain) was sequenced during a study of T cell changes during pregnancy in multiple sclerosis. Using immunoSEQ multiplex PCR, the repertoire was profiled, and TCRdb retains in-frame clones only, with some absent. The sample contains roughly 70,000 clones, around nine tenths of which appear only once. Trimming removed 3 bases from V and 4 bases from J, with 13 bases in between. This CDR3 spans 15 amino acids. CDR1 and CDR2 (germline): MRHNA, SNTAGT. This clone has only one observation. Sequenced here: peripheral blood, sampled in the third trimester of pregnancy. This clonotype was obtained from a female donor with multiple sclerosis, enrolled in a pregnancy study. The genes are TRBV6-4 and TRBJ2-1; D possibly corresponds to TRBD1 (6 bases). The CDR3 region is CASSDGGERYNEQFF. The CDR3, as DNA: TGTGCCAGCAGTGATGGGGGCGAGAGGTACAATGAGCAGTTCTTC.